One sample yielded the 29 T cell receptor beta chains listed below, sequenced in a study of T cell repertoires in cytomegalovirus infection. No antigen has been assigned to these receptors. TCRdb called the reads again in MiXCR, with one record for every CDR3 protein. Here the sample spans 400,000 to 600,000 distinct CDR3 sequences, approximately 42% being singletons. Sequencing used cultured PBMCs, obtained from culture after CMV antigen stimulation. All receptors come from a human donor in good health (CMV status not recorded). Some clones in this sample may be carry-over from other donors' samples.

Only a few counts were recorded for this clonotype. The V call is TRBV2, the J call TRBJ2-5, with D tentatively TRBD2 (7 bases). The CDR3 length is 19 residues. V was clipped by 0 bases and J by 2 bases, with 22 bases between them. Germline V gene data show CDR1 as SNHLY and CDR2 as FYNNEI. CDR3 protein: CASSEARGAGRESQETQYF. DNA for the CDR3: TGTGCCAGCAGTGAAGCCAGGGGCGCGGGGCGGGAGTCACAAGAGACCCAGTACTTC.

This clonotype showed up just a few times. The chain carries TRBV6-5 and TRBJ1-6; 8 bases fit TRBD1. V dropped 6 bases and J dropped 10; count of bases not matched to a gene: 14. This CDR3 has 16 amino acids. The germline V gene has CDR1 MNHEY and CDR2 SVGAGI. CDR3 in amino acids: CASSDFYRGLGSPLHF. CDR3 in DNA: TGTGCCAGCAGCGATTTCTACAGGGGGTTAGGATCACCCCTCCACTTT.

The chain uses TRBV11-3 and TRBJ2-2; no firm D call. V was trimmed by 2 bases and J by 6 bases, leaving 7 bases between them. The CDR3 contains 13 residues. Germline V CDR1 and CDR2: SGHNT, YENEEA. The CDR3 loop reads CASSLHQPGELFF. DNA of the CDR3: TGTGCCAGCAGCTTACACCAACCCGGGGAGCTGTTTTTT.

CDR3: CASSSTLTGNYGYTF. In DNA, the CDR3 is TGTGCCAGCAGCTCCACGCTAACAGGGAACTATGGCTACACCTTC. This chain connects TRBV7-2 to TRBJ1-2; TRBD1 might be the D (6 bases). The V gene's germline CDR1 is SGHTA and CDR2 FQGNSA. The ends were cut back, 4 bases at V and 2 bases at J, with 14 bases in the middle. This CDR3 spans 15 amino acids.

This clonotype was picked up a small number of times. V gene TRBV7-6 combines with J gene TRBJ2-3; D perhaps matches TRBD2 (7 bases). Trimming shortened V by 6 bases and J by 1 base, and 23 bases separated the two germline ends. This CDR3 comprises 18 residues. Germline CDR1 and CDR2: SGHVS and FNYEAQ. The CDR3: CASRKSPGRGQGTDTQYF. In nucleotides, the CDR3 is TGTGCCAGCAGAAAATCCCCCGGGCGGGGGCAGGGCACAGATACGCAGTATTTT.

This clonotype was found once. The chain joins TRBV30 to TRBJ1-5, with TRBD1 as a possible D gene (6 bases). The germline V gene has CDR1 GTSNPN and CDR2 SVGIG (reference sequence). The CDR3 contains 14 residues. Between the trimmed V and J ends, which lost 1 base and 7 bases, there was a span of 14 bases. This CDR3 is CAWSDTGRGQPQHF. As DNA, the CDR3 is TGTGCCTGGAGTGATACAGGGAGGGGGCAGCCCCAGCATTTT. Filled out from reference TRBV30 and TRBJ1-5, the complete variable domain reads SQTIHQWPATLVQPVGSPLSLECTVEGTSNPNLYWYRQAAGRGLQLLFYSVGIGQISSEVPQNLSASRPQDRQFILSSKKLLLSDSGFYLCAWSDTGRGQPQHFGDGTRLSIL.

V gene TRBV20-1 combines with J gene TRBJ2-7, with 9 positions matching TRBD2. This CDR3 region has 14 residues. The V segment lost 4 bases and the J segment 7 bases; nucleotides outside the gene matches: 11. CDR1 DFQATT and CDR2 SNEGSKA come from the germline V gene (reference sequence). The CDR3 DNA reads TGCAGTGCTACACCCGGGGGGCTAGCGGGGGAGCAGTACTTC. Translating it yields CSATPGGLAGEQYF.

As DNA, the CDR3 is TGTGCCAGCAGCTTACAGTCCCCAGGCGCTTACGAGCAGTACTTC. Encoded protein: CASSLQSPGAYEQYF. The chain uses TRBV7-2 and TRBJ2-7; D unresolved. The CDR3 consists of 15 residues. Germline lookup yields CDR1 SGHTA and CDR2 FQGNSA. Deletions cut 2 bases from V and 4 bases from J, with 15 bases between.

The chain links TRBV4-3 to TRBJ2-5; 8 positions agree with TRBD2. The CDR3 runs to 14 residues. The V gene end was trimmed by 1 base and the J gene end by 9 bases; junction bases not matched to a gene: 7. The germline CDR1 and CDR2 sequences are LGHNA and YSLEER. This chain's CDR3 is CASSQVAGGRAQYF. As DNA, the CDR3 is TGCGCCAGCAGCCAAGTCGCGGGAGGTCGGGCCCAGTACTTC.

The genes are TRBV12-3 or TRBV12-4 and TRBJ1-1, with unresolved D. Deletions cut 6 bases from V and 5 bases from J, with 31 bases between. The CDR3 loop spans 19 amino acids. The CDR3 DNA sequence: TGTGCCAGCAGCAGCTTCCCCAAGACATCAATGAGCCCGGCAACTGAAGCTTTCTTT. Translated: CASSSFPKTSMSPATEAFF.

The chain is built from TRBV5-1 and TRBJ2-5, with a possible D match to TRBD1 (5 bases). The CDR3 has 15 residues. V lost 4 bases, J lost 0 bases, and 13 bases lay in between. Germline assignment: CDR1 SGHRS and CDR2 YFSETQ. The CDR3: CASSIPDSDQETQYF. The CDR3 region has the DNA TGCGCCAGCAGCATCCCCGACAGCGACCAAGAGACCCAGTACTTC.

This clonotype was counted a few times. This sequence joins TRBV11-2 and TRBJ1-1; tentatively, D is TRBD1 (5 bases). The germline V and J ends were trimmed by 3 bases and 0 bases, with 14 bases remaining between them. Looked up from germline, CDR1 is SGHAT and CDR2 is FQNNGV. CDR3 length equals 16 residues. CDR3 loop: CASSFLRSGLNTEAFF. In nucleotides, the CDR3 is TGTGCCAGCAGCTTTCTCAGGTCGGGGCTGAACACTGAAGCTTTCTTT.

This chain joins TRBV5-1 and TRBJ2-7; no clear D. This CDR3 has 13 amino acids. CDR1 is SGHRS, CDR2 YFSETQ, per germline. V was shortened by 0 bases and J by 7 bases, with 11 bases between the two germline ends. The CDR3 sequence: CASSLVVGEEQYF. The CDR3 DNA is TGCGCCAGCAGCTTGGTTGTAGGTGAAGAGCAGTACTTC.

The sample holds a few counts of this clonotype. The chain uses TRBV12-3 or TRBV12-4 and TRBJ1-3; D is uncertain. V shed 11 bases and J shed 0 bases, with 11 bases lying between them. This CDR3 has 13 residues. The CDR3: CAVLQNSGNTIYF. CDR3 sequence (DNA): TGTGCCGTGCTACAGAACTCTGGAAACACCATATATTTT.

This clonotype was picked up a small number of times. The genes are TRBV12-3 or TRBV12-4 and TRBJ2-3; D gene uncertain. There are 14 residues in the CDR3. The ends were cut back, 9 bases at V and 2 bases at J, with 15 bases in the middle. In DNA, the CDR3 is TGTGCCAGTGCCCTGCCCCCCCCCACAGATACGCAGTATTTT. As protein: CASALPPPTDTQYF.

The chain has TRBV12-3 or TRBV12-4 and TRBJ2-2, with D maybe TRBD2 (5 bases). This CDR3 spans 15 amino acids. Trimming cost V 4 bases and J 1 base, with 10 bases left between them. In nucleotides, the CDR3 is TGTGCCAGCAGTTGGGTCCGGGGGAACACCGGGGAGCTGTTTTTT. This encodes CASSWVRGNTGELFF.

This sequence joins TRBV6-1 and TRBJ1-4, with a weak D call TRBD1 (5 bases). Trimming stripped 9 bases from V and 8 bases from J, with 10 bases between. This CDR3 has 11 residues. Germline V gives CDR1 MNHNS, CDR2 SASEGT. Here the CDR3 reads CASGTPEKLFF. The CDR3 bases are TGTGCCAGTGGGACGCCGGAAAAACTGTTTTTT.

This clonotype was detected only a few times. The chain employs TRBV7-2 and TRBJ2-2, with TRBD2 matching over 7 bases. Per the germline V gene, CDR1 is SGHTA and CDR2 is FQGNSA. This CDR3 comprises 15 residues. V lost 7 bases, J lost 5 bases, and 10 bases stayed unmatched. The CDR3 is CASTPFPGGTGELFF. The DNA for the CDR3 is TGTGCCAGCACCCCTTTTCCGGGAGGTACCGGGGAGCTGTTTTTT.

This clonotype showed up just a few times. The chain links TRBV5-4 to TRBJ1-1; D not certain. The V end lost 0 bases, the J end lost 7 bases, and 10 bases lay between the germline ends. CDR3 size: 13 residues. CDR1 and CDR2 (germline): SGHNT, YYREEE (reference sequence). CDR3 nucleotides: TGTGCCAGCAGCTTGGCGGGGTCTGGTGAAGCTTTCTTT. Amino acid sequence: CASSLAGSGEAFF.

The chain has TRBV20-1 and TRBJ1-1; D possibly corresponds to TRBD1 (5 bases). V lost 3 bases and J 1 base, leaving 9 bases between the germline ends. Germline V lookup: CDR1 DFQATT, CDR2 SNEGSKA (reference sequence). This CDR3 is 13 amino acids long. The CDR3 region has the DNA TGCAGTGCTAGGGGGGGTTCGAACACTGAAGCTTTCTTT. This gives the protein CSARGGSNTEAFF.

Remarks on this clonotype: A read error may account for a junction end that differs from germline. This chain joins TRBV19 and TRBJ2-3; a possible D gene is TRBD1 (5 bases). This CDR3 spans 14 amino acids. Germline CDR1 and CDR2: LNHDA and SQIVND (reference sequence). The DNA of the CDR3 is TGTTCCAGTAGTATAGGGGCTGCCACAGATACGCAGTATTTT. Protein: CSSSIGAATDTQYF.

This chain joins TRBV5-4 and TRBJ1-1; D may be TRBD1 (6 bases). V was clipped by 4 bases and J by 2 bases, with 15 bases between them. CDR3 length: 15 residues. CDR1 SGHNT and CDR2 YYREEE come from the germline V gene (reference sequence). Written as DNA, the CDR3 is TGTGCCAGCAGCGCAGGACAGCGAACTAACACTGAAGCTTTCTTT. Its translation is CASSAGQRTNTEAFF.

The chain uses TRBV5-6 and TRBJ2-5, with D perhaps matching TRBD2 (5 bases). The CDR3 loop spans 13 amino acids. CDR1 SGHDT and CDR2 YYEEEE come from the germline V gene. With 0 bases removed from V and 2 bases from J, the gap between germline ends came to 5 bases. DNA of the CDR3: TGTGCCAGCAGCTTGGAGCGGCAAGAGACCCAGTACTTC. Amino acids: CASSLERQETQYF.

The chain carries TRBV19 and TRBJ2-3, with 8 bases aligning to TRBD1. The V gene's germline CDR1 is LNHDA and CDR2 SQIVND (reference sequence). The CDR3 spans 14 residues. The ends lost 7 bases at V and 6 bases at J; junction bases unmatched: 9. The CDR3 protein is CASTAGQGGDTQYF. CDR3 sequence (DNA): TGTGCCAGTACAGCAGGACAGGGTGGGGATACGCAGTATTTT.

This clonotype was picked up many times. The CDR3 DNA reads as TGTGCTATAGACAGGGGGAATCGAGGCTATGGCTACACCTTC. It translates to CAIDRGNRGYGYTF. The chain uses TRBV28 and TRBJ1-2, with TRBD1 matching 9 bases. There are 14 residues in the CDR3. Germline V CDR1 and CDR2: MDHEN, SYDVKM.

The rearrangement uses TRBV19 and TRBJ1-4; D is undetermined. The ends were cut back, 11 bases at V and 6 bases at J, with 13 bases in the middle. CDR3 length: 12 residues. Germline loops: CDR1 LNHDA, CDR2 SQIVND (reference sequence). CDR3 loop: CAGGRKDEKLFF. DNA for the CDR3: TGTGCCGGAGGCAGGAAAGATGAAAAACTGTTTTTT.

The V call is TRBV7-2, the J call TRBJ1-5; unclear D gene. The germline gives CDR1 SGHTA, CDR2 FQGNSA. The CDR3 runs 15 residues. The V end was cut by 2 bases, the J end by 1 base, with 9 bases between. The CDR3 spells CASSLFPGSNQPQHF. The DNA for the CDR3 is TGTGCCAGCAGCTTATTCCCGGGGAGCAATCAGCCCCAGCATTTT.

The V call is TRBV10-3, the J call TRBJ1-3, with a weak D call TRBD1 (5 bases). This CDR3 region has 17 residues. Germline V CDR1 and CDR2: ENHRY, SYGVKD. V was cut by 6 bases and J by 0 bases, with 18 bases left in between. The CDR3 region is CAIRGARAGLSGNTIYF. CDR3 DNA sequence: TGTGCCATCAGAGGGGCCCGAGCAGGTCTCTCTGGAAACACCATATATTTT.

This clonotype was counted between two and nine times. This chain uses TRBV10-3 with TRBJ2-1; TRBD2 agrees at 10 bases. V lost 3 bases, J lost 1 base, and 3 bases stayed unmatched. The CDR3 sequence is 16 residues long. Germline V CDR1 and CDR2: ENHRY, SYGVKD. CDR3 DNA sequence: TGTGCCATCAGTGACCTGGGACTAGCGTCCTACAATGAGCAGTTCTTC. This codes for CAISDLGLASYNEQFF.